This T cell receptor (beta chain) comes out of a study of control samples from healthy donors and cancer patients. Libraries were prepared by immunoSEQ multiplex PCR; TCRdb keeps only in-frame clonotypes and omits some of them. This table has about 110,000 clones, about 80% appearing once. Germline-derived CDR1 and CDR2 are SNHLY and FYNNEI. This CDR3 has 13 residues. V was clipped by 6 bases and J by 5 bases; unmatched bases: 1. The chain links TRBV2 to TRBJ2-2, with TRBD1 matching 9 bases. The receptor comes from a young man in good health. The sample consisted of blood. The CDR3 region is CASRTGGTGELFF. CDR3 nucleotide sequence: TGTGCCAGCAGGACAGGGGGGACCGGGGAGCTGTTTTTT.